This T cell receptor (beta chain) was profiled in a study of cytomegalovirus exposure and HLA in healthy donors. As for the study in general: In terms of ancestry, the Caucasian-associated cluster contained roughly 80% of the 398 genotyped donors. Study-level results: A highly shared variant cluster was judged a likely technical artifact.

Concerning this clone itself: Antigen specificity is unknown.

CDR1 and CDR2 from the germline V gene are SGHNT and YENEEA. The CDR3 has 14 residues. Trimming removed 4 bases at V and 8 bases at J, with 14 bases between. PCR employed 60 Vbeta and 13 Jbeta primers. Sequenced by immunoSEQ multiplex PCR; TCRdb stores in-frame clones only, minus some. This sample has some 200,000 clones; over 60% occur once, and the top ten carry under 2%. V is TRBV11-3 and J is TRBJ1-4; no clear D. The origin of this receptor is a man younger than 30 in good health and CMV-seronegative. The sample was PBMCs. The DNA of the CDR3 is TGTGCCAGCAGCTCAACAGTGGGTCGCGAAAAACTGTTTTTT. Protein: CASSSTVGREKLFF.